The present TCR beta chain was sequenced within a study of metastatic and nonmetastatic thyroid tumors. This clone was counted once. Its antigen is undetermined. The junction departs from the called germline gene at one end, perhaps through a read error. Among the patients, none had received any treatment before thyroid surgery. In the authors' methods: What underpinned the distant-metastasis classifier for papillary thyroid cancer was the set of CDR3 differences across clinicopathological groups. Through MiXCR, TCRdb re-clonotyped the PCR reads. TCRdb's processing, not the study's, gives the V and J calls here. The sample lists some 34,000 clones, about 20% occurring once. The study's findings and limits: Benign nodules were reported to have significantly lower TCR beta diversity than malignant thyroid tumors, in blood and tumor.

The CDR3 totals 16 residues. Germline V gene data show CDR1 as SGHVS and CDR2 as FQNEAQ. The sequence was collected from a female donor with papillary thyroid cancer or a benign thyroid nodule (not recorded which). Some clones in this sample may be carry-over from other donors' samples. V usage is TRBV7-8 and J usage is TRBJ2-2, with a possible D match to TRBD1 (5 bases). The sample taken for sequencing was blood. CDR3 in DNA: TGTGCCAGCAGTCCAGGGATTTCAAGATACACCGGTGAGCTGTTTTTT. It encodes CASSPGISRYTGELFF.